Given below is one T cell receptor (beta chain) in context. This record comes from a study of T cells of healthy individuals. CDR3 size: 13 residues. V dropped 2 bases and J dropped 8 bases, with 10 bases sitting between them. Germline-derived CDR1 and CDR2 are SGHRS and YFSETQ. TCRdb fed the 5' RACE reads into MiXCR, producing one record per CDR3 protein. Of roughly 87,000 distinct CDR3 sequences listed, roughly a sixth are singletons. This receptor was identified in a human donor in good health. V gene TRBV5-1 combines with J gene TRBJ1-4; D is ambiguous. CDR3 DNA sequence: TGCGCCAGCAGCTTCGGCCGTAAAGAAAAACTGTTTTTT. Amino acids: CASSFGRKEKLFF.